This T cell receptor beta chain derives from a study of T-cell memory formation after mild COVID-19. Overall study findings and caveats: Mainly in CM and EM were contracting CD4+ clones; CD8+ were in EMRA.

TCRdb independently ran MiXCR on the 5' RACE reads; one entry per CDR3 protein. The sample lists approximately 410,000 distinct CDR3 sequences; around a quarter were seen once. V dropped 5 bases and J dropped 8; count of bases not matched to a gene: 15. The CDR3 has 16 amino acids. Germline CDR1 is SGHRS and CDR2 is YFSETQ. Comments on this clonotype: Antigen unknown.

The source material was PBMCs or a T cell subset sorted from them (not recorded which). The TCR sequence derives from an adult woman who had mild COVID-19 (a few samples of this study predate the infection). Cell type and time point are not known. The chain joins TRBV5-1 to TRBJ1-2; 10 nucleotides align to TRBD1. As DNA, the CDR3 is TGCGCCAGCAGGCCTCCCCCGGGACAGGGGTACGGGGGCTACACCTTC. Amino acids: CASRPPPGQGYGGYTF.